The clone carrying this T cell receptor (beta chain) has more than one count but fewer than ten. Antigen specificity is unknown. This record belongs to a study of cytomegalovirus exposure and HLA in healthy donors. The CDR3 loop spans 18 amino acids. The germline CDR1 and CDR2 sequences are KGHSH and LQKENI. V trimming: 2 bases; J trimming: 4 bases; junction bases outside the gene matches: 13. Overall study results and limits: Most subjects had HLA-A and HLA-B alleles reportedly predicted accurately by TCR beta sequences. Productive rates of about 90% or about 30% were seen for most TCR beta V segments in an earlier analysis. There were some public TCRs occurring in many donors, but most TCR sequences were rare.

13 Jbeta primers and 60 Vbeta primers were used for the PCR. How the authors handled the data: Approximately 11 million shared chains were among the approximately 80 million unique TCR beta chains that a later analysis counted. TCRdb's table, derived via immunoSEQ multiplex PCR, lists solely in-frame clones and lacks some. V, J and clone size reflect that table, while D and trimming were determined from the DNA. This table has 150,000 to 200,000 clones, around four fifths appearing once. The rearrangement joins TRBV18 to TRBJ2-2, with 7 bases aligning to TRBD2. Source material: PBMCs. This receptor was obtained from a female donor in good health and CMV-seronegative. The CDR3 DNA sequence: TGTGCCAGCTCACCAACCGGACTAGGCGGCCATCTCACCGGGGAGCTGTTTTTT. It specifies CASSPTGLGGHLTGELFF.